A selection of T cell receptor beta chains follows, all from one sample in a study of control samples from healthy donors and cancer patients. Method: immunoSEQ multiplex PCR; TCRdb's copy keeps in-frame clones and lacks some. The top ten hold around 6.2% of the sample, which has 95,000 to 120,000 clones, 70% to 85% seen once. The sequenced sample was blood. These receptors all come from a man aged 18-30 years in good health. Each CDR3 is given with its conserved first and last residue. A D gene is named only where the DNA matches it firmly. Some rows mark clone size as missing; the rest say once, few, many or name a class of expanded clone.

V gene,J gene,D gene,clone size,CDR3 protein,CDR3 DNA
TRBV6-5,TRBJ1-6,TRBD1,NA,CATRLDRASPLHF,TGTGCCACCAGGCTTGACAGGGCCTCACCCCTCCACTTT
TRBV30,TRBJ1-2,TRBD1,NA,CAWSVHRGDGYTF,TGTGCCTGGAGTGTACACAGGGGAGATGGCTACACCTTC
TRBV7-2,TRBJ2-5,TRBD2,NA,CASSKTSGGATQYF,TGTGCCAGCAGCAAGACTAGCGGGGGGGCGACCCAGTACTTC
TRBV28,TRBJ1-1,TRBD1,NA,CASSFYAGGAEAFF,TGTGCCAGCAGTTTTTATGCAGGGGGTGCTGAAGCTTTCTTT
TRBV28,TRBJ1-4,TRBD1,NA,CASSFFRFGTGDEKLFF,TGTGCCAGCAGTTTCTTTCGTTTCGGGACAGGGGATGAAAAACTGTTTTTT
TRBV2,TRBJ2-4,TRBD1,NA,CASRGQGLNIQYF,TGTGCCAGCAGAGGACAGGGACTAAACATTCAGTACTTC
TRBV28,TRBJ2-4,TRBD1,NA,CASRSTGPAKNIQYF,TGTGCCAGCAGGTCGACAGGGCCAGCCAAAAACATTCAGTACTTC
TRBV5-1,TRBJ1-5,TRBD1,NA,CASSPRLTGQENQPQHF,TGCGCCAGCAGCCCTCGACTCACGGGACAGGAAAATCAGCCCCAGCATTTT
TRBV19,TRBJ1-1,TRBD1,NA,CASSKGQFWTEAFF,TGTGCCAGTAGTAAGGGACAGTTCTGGACTGAAGCTTTCTTT
TRBV18,TRBJ1-2,NA,NA,CASSPPGPTYGYTF,TGTGCCAGCTCACCTCCGGGTCCTACATATGGCTACACCTTC
TRBV3-1/TRBV3-2,TRBJ1-6,NA,NA,CASSQGNSPLHF,TGTGCCAGCAGTCAGGGGAATTCACCCCTCCACTTT
TRBV12-5,TRBJ2-2,TRBD2,NA,CASGSPGLAGTGELFF,TGTGCTAGTGGTTCCCCGGGACTAGCGGGGACCGGGGAGCTGTTTTTT
TRBV6-6,TRBJ1-4,NA,NA,CASSYASGQRGEKLFF,TGTGCCAGCAGTTACGCCAGCGGACAGCGGGGGGAAAAACTGTTTTTT
TRBV7-8,TRBJ2-7,NA,NA,CASQKFNEQYF,TGTGCCAGCCAAAAATTTAACGAGCAGTACTTC
TRBV25-1,TRBJ1-5,NA,NA,CASSEGENSINQPQHF,TGTGCCAGCAGTGAAGGTGAGAACAGTATCAATCAGCCCCAGCATTTT
TRBV10-3,TRBJ1-5,TRBD1,few,CAISEAGGTGNQPQHF,TGTGCCATCAGTGAGGCAGGGGGAACGGGCAATCAGCCCCAGCATTTT
TRBV5-4,TRBJ1-1,NA,NA,CASSSLKTNTEAFF,TGTGCCAGCAGCTCGTTAAAGACGAACACTGAAGCTTTCTTT
TRBV18,TRBJ1-4,TRBD1,NA,CASSPLRFSGTGDEKLFF,TGTGCCAGCTCACCACTGAGATTTAGCGGGACAGGGGATGAAAAACTGTTTTTT
TRBV24-1,TRBJ1-2,NA,NA,CATSDFTGNYGYTF,TGTGCCACCAGTGATTTTACAGGGAACTATGGCTACACCTTC
TRBV2,TRBJ1-2,TRBD1,NA,CASSWGQGTSYGYTF,TGTGCCAGCAGTTGGGGACAGGGAACAAGCTATGGCTACACCTTC
TRBV6-6,TRBJ1-1,NA,NA,CASSPGGGLGTEAFF,TGTGCCAGCAGCCCCGGTGGGGGCTTGGGCACTGAAGCTTTCTTT
TRBV9,TRBJ1-2,TRBD1,NA,CASSVAGTGGNYGYTF,TGTGCCAGCAGCGTAGCCGGGACAGGGGGGAACTATGGCTACACCTTC
TRBV5-5,TRBJ1-4,NA,NA,CASSPTLLEISGEKLFF,TGTGCCAGCAGCCCAACATTGTTAGAAATAAGTGGTGAAAAACTGTTTTTT
TRBV4-2,TRBJ1-4,TRBD1,NA,CASSRSTGDREKLFF,TGTGCCAGCAGCCGCTCTACAGGGGACAGAGAAAAACTGTTTTTT
TRBV9,TRBJ1-2,NA,few,CASSVDGGRGYTF,TGTGCCAGCAGCGTAGATGGGGGCAGGGGCTACACCTTC
TRBV24-1,TRBJ2-1,NA,NA,CATSDTTGSRNNEQFF,TGTGCCACCAGTGATACAACAGGCTCCAGAAACAATGAGCAGTTCTTC
TRBV4-2,TRBJ2-7,NA,few,CASSKEGMDEQYF,TGTGCCAGCAGCAAGGAGGGTATGGACGAGCAGTACTTC
TRBV5-1,TRBJ1-2,NA,few,CASSLGTPGDGYTF,TGCGCCAGCAGCTTGGGGACCCCAGGGGATGGCTACACCTTC
TRBV5-6,TRBJ1-1,TRBD1,NA,CASGKGALNTEAFF,TGTGCCAGCGGAAAGGGGGCCCTGAACACTGAAGCTTTCTTT